These 32 T cell receptor beta chains originate from one sample sequenced in a study of cytomegalovirus exposure and HLA in healthy donors. Vbeta (60) and Jbeta (13) primers were used in the PCR. Clones were read by immunoSEQ multiplex PCR, and TCRdb kept only the in-frame ones, dropping some. The sample records over 150,000 clones, 73% being singletons. The sequencing sample was made of PBMCs. The receptors shown here come from a woman under 30 in good health and CMV-seropositive.

This sequence joins TRBV6-5 and TRBJ2-2; 7 positions match TRBD1. The CDR3 has 13 amino acids. Germline CDR1 and CDR2: MNHEY and SVGAGI. J gave up 4 bases and V 7 bases, and 3 bases lay outside the gene matches. In DNA form, the CDR3 reads TGTGCCAGCAAGGGGGCGAGCACCGGGGAGCTGTTTTTT. Translating gives CASKGASTGELFF.

The chain carries TRBV15 and TRBJ2-2; 8 bases match TRBD1. V lost 3 bases and J lost 6; bases outside the gene matches: 3. The germline CDR1 and CDR2 sequences are LNHNV and YYDKDF (reference sequence). This CDR3 is built from 14 residues. The CDR3, as DNA: TGTGCCACCAGCAGGGACAGGGCGTCCGGGGAGCTGTTTTTT. Amino acid sequence: CATSRDRASGELFF.

The chain joins TRBV7-6 to TRBJ1-5, with D hard to call. CDR1 is SGHVS, CDR2 FNYEAQ, per germline. The length of the CDR3 is 13 residues. V was trimmed by 0 bases and J by 5 bases, leaving 5 bases between them. The CDR3 coding sequence is TGTGCCAGCAGCTTAGCGGCGGATCAGCCCCAGCATTTT. This sequence encodes CASSLAADQPQHF. Full variable domain (remainder filled in from reference TRBV7-6 and TRBJ1-5): GAGVSQSPRYKVTKRGQDVALRCDPISGHVSLYWYRQALGQGPEFLTYFNYEAQQDKSGLPNDRFSAERPEGSISTLTIQRTEQRDSAMYRCASSLAADQPQHFGDGTRLSIL.

This chain connects TRBV28 to TRBJ1-1; no reliable D call. V shed 6 bases and J shed 6 bases, with 11 bases lying between them. This CDR3 region has 12 residues. Germline CDR1 MDHEN, CDR2 SYDVKM. The CDR3 protein is CASSLGRAEAFF. Here the CDR3 DNA reads TGTGCCAGCAGCCTGGGGAGGGCTGAAGCTTTCTTT.

The gene calls are TRBV14 and TRBJ2-1, with 10 positions matching TRBD2. After removal of 0 bases from V and 6 bases from J, the junction contained 5 bases not matched to a gene. The CDR3 consists of 16 residues. Looked up from germline, CDR1 is SGHDN and CDR2 is FVKESK. CDR3 sequence: CASSQDWSGGANEQFF. Here the CDR3 DNA reads TGTGCCAGCAGCCAAGATTGGAGCGGGGGGGCCAATGAGCAGTTCTTC. Using reference TRBV14 and TRBJ2-1 for the parts outside the CDR3, the full variable domain is EAGVTQFPSHSVIEKGQTVTLRCDPISGHDNLYWYRRVMGKEIKFLLHFVKESKQDESGMPNNRFLAERTGGTYSTLKVQPAELEDSGVYFCASSQDWSGGANEQFFGPGTRLTVL.

The chain combines TRBV21-1 with TRBJ2-3; TRBD1, the D gene given by the table, was not confirmed from the DNA. TRBV21-1 is deemed a pseudogene. The CDR3 is 17 residues long. CDR3 bases: TGTGCCAGCAGCAAAGGGGGGCAGAAAACTAGCACAGATACGCAGTATTTT. This sequence encodes CASSKGGQKTSTDTQYF.

Notes on this clone: Its ends do not fully match the called genes, so a read error is possible. The gene calls are TRBV7-9 and TRBJ1-1, with 7 bases fitting TRBD1. Per germline, CDR1 SEHNR and CDR2 FQNEAQ (reference sequence). The CDR3 is 14 amino acids. The chain's CDR3 is CSSSSRDSPTEAFF. The CDR3 DNA reads as TGTTCCAGCAGCAGCAGGGACAGCCCCACTGAAGCTTTCTTT.

This clone was recorded only once. J is TRBJ2-6 and V is TRBV5-4; D is unresolved. From germline, CDR1 is SGHNT and CDR2 YYREEE (reference sequence). V was trimmed by 2 bases and J by 0 bases, leaving 12 bases between them. This CDR3 spans 17 amino acids. CDR3 sequence: CASSFYPRSSGANVLTF. CDR3 nucleotides: TGTGCCAGCAGCTTTTATCCTAGGAGCTCTGGGGCCAACGTCCTGACTTTC.

This clone has a handful of counts. The rearrangement joins TRBV28 to TRBJ1-5, with TRBD1 matching over 7 bases. Germline CDR1 reads MDHEN; CDR2 reads SYDVKM. J gave up 5 bases and V 6 bases, and 4 bases lay outside the gene matches. The CDR3 is 13 amino acids. CDR3 residues: CASRDRKDQPQHF. The CDR3 DNA follows: TGTGCCAGCAGGGACAGGAAGGATCAGCCCCAGCATTTT. Together with reference TRBV28 and TRBJ1-5, the CDR3 gives the full variable domain: DVKVTQSSRYLVKRTGEKVFLECVQDMDHENMFWYRQDPGLGLRLIYFSYDVKMKEKGDIPEGYSVSREKKERFSLILESASTNQTSMYLCASRDRKDQPQHFGDGTRLSIL.

This clone was observed once. V is TRBV5-6 and J is TRBJ2-1, with 9 bases that match TRBD2. The J segment lost 6 bases and the V segment lost 2 bases, leaving 6 bases of the junction unmatched. The CDR3 extends over 15 amino acids. Germline assignment: CDR1 SGHDT and CDR2 YYEEEE. The CDR3: CASSFAGGRVNEQFF. Here the CDR3 DNA reads TGTGCCAGCAGCTTCGCGGGGGGGCGGGTCAATGAGCAGTTCTTC.

Remarks on this clone: Germline is not matched at one junction end, which may reflect a read error. The chain recombines TRBV7-9 with TRBJ2-1; D unclear. Germline CDR1 SEHNR, CDR2 FQNEAQ (reference sequence). The CDR3 runs to 15 residues. The CDR3 loop reads CSSSRVATYINEQFF. The CDR3 DNA is TGTTCCAGCAGCCGGGTCGCGACCTACATCAATGAGCAGTTCTTC.

This clone appeared a few times. The chain links TRBV7-8 to TRBJ2-7, with D uncertain. CDR3 length equals 13 residues. Per germline, CDR1 SGHVS and CDR2 FQNEAQ. V lost 2 bases and J 9 bases, leaving 14 bases between the germline ends. The CDR3 reads CASSLFSIPGQYF. Written as DNA, the CDR3 is TGTGCCAGCAGCTTATTCTCTATCCCAGGGCAGTACTTC. Drawing the rest from reference TRBV7-8 and TRBJ2-7, the complete variable domain is GAGVSQSPRYKVAKRGQDVALRCDPISGHVSLFWYQQALGQGPEFLTYFQNEAQLDKSGLPSDRFFAERPEGSVSTLKIQRTQQEDSAVYLCASSLFSIPGQYFGPGTRLTVT.

This chain links TRBV7-3 with TRBJ1-2, with D perhaps TRBD1 (5 bases). The germline gives CDR1 SGHTA, CDR2 FQGTGA. The CDR3 sequence is 16 residues long. The ends were cut back, 1 base at V and 1 base at J, with 13 bases in the middle. Written as DNA, the CDR3 is TGTGCCAGCAGCTTAAGGGGCAGGCCAAATAACTATGGCTACACCTTC. This translates into CASSLRGRPNNYGYTF.

The rearrangement uses TRBV19 and TRBJ1-2; TRBD1 is a possible D gene (6 bases). Between the trimmed V and J ends, which lost 8 bases and 3 bases, there was a span of 19 bases. This CDR3 spans 15 amino acids. Germline V gene sequence: CDR1 LNHDA, CDR2 SQIVND (reference sequence). The CDR3: CASYQDSRVDYGYTF. The CDR3 DNA reads as TGTGCCAGTTATCAGGACAGCCGCGTAGACTATGGCTACACCTTC. The full variable domain, in which reference TRBV19 and TRBJ1-2 provide the parts outside the CDR3, is DGGITQSPKYLFRKEGQNVTLSCEQNLNHDAMYWYRQDPGQGLRLIYYSQIVNDFQKGDIAEGYSVSREKKESFPLTVTSAQKNPTAFYLCASYQDSRVDYGYTFGSGTRLTVV.

This clone was counted only a few times. Here the CDR3 reads CASSGGQGNEKLFF. The CDR3 nucleotides are TGTGCCAGCAGTGGGGGACAGGGTAATGAAAAACTGTTTTTT. The rearrangement uses TRBV6-1 and TRBJ1-4; 9 nucleotides align to TRBD1. The trim removed 4 bases at V and 4 bases at J, leaving 1 base unmatched. Germline CDR1 reads MNHNS; CDR2 reads SASEGT. The CDR3 is 14 residues long.

V gene TRBV6-5 combines with J gene TRBJ1-2; TRBD1 matches at 7 bases. J lost 7 bases, V lost 6 bases, and 8 bases had no gene match. The CDR3 is 13 amino acids. The germline CDR1 and CDR2 sequences are MNHEY and SVGAGI. The CDR3 loop reads CASSRTGAGGYTF. CDR3 sequence (DNA): TGTGCCAGCAGCAGAACAGGGGCCGGTGGCTACACCTTC.

The V gene is TRBV7-8, the J gene TRBJ2-5; 9 bases are shared with TRBD2. Germline V lookup: CDR1 SGHVS, CDR2 FQNEAQ. V lost 4 bases, J lost 2 bases, and 5 bases stayed unmatched. The CDR3 is 15 residues long. The CDR3 nucleotides read TGTGCCAGCAGCTCGAGCGGGGGGATTCAAGAGACCCAGTACTTC. This sequence encodes CASSSSGGIQETQYF.

This clone has a handful of counts. V is TRBV25-1 and J is TRBJ2-1, with 10 bases matching TRBD1. Per the germline V gene, CDR1 is MGHDK and CDR2 is SYGVNS. The CDR3 contains 14 residues. V was clipped by 6 bases and J by 5 bases; unmatched bases: 4. The CDR3 sequence is CASRRDRGDNEQFF. The CDR3 DNA reads as TGTGCCAGCAGAAGGGACAGGGGTGACAATGAGCAGTTCTTC. The variable domain in full, completed from reference TRBV25-1 and TRBJ2-1, reads EADIYQTPRYLVIGTGKKITLECSQTMGHDKMYWYQQDPGMELHLIHYSYGVNSTEKGDLSSESTVSRIRTEHFPLTLESARPSHTSQYLCASRRDRGDNEQFFGPGTRLTVL.

V and J are TRBV7-3 and TRBJ2-1; 7 bases fit TRBD2. Germline trimming cut 1 base from V and 7 bases from J; bases unmatched to any gene: 13. This CDR3 comprises 17 residues. CDR1 is SGHTA and CDR2 is FQGTGA in the germline V gene. The CDR3 spells CASSLSQAGPINNEQFF. The CDR3 DNA sequence: TGTGCCAGCAGCTTAAGCCAAGCGGGGCCCATTAATAATGAGCAGTTCTTC.

This chain uses TRBV28 with TRBJ2-3, with 11 bases that match TRBD2. Germline CDR1 MDHEN, CDR2 SYDVKM. This CDR3 region has 18 residues. V was pared by 3 bases and J by 2 bases, with 10 bases of the junction left unmatched. CDR3 sequence reads: CASSLGLAGGIPTDTQYF. The CDR3 DNA reads as TGTGCCAGCAGTTTGGGCCTAGCGGGGGGTATACCCACAGATACGCAGTATTTT.

The chain uses TRBV2 and TRBJ1-6; no clear D gene. Trimming removed 4 bases at V and 2 bases at J, with 9 bases between. The germline V gene has CDR1 SNHLY and CDR2 FYNNEI. CDR3 size: 15 residues. The CDR3 DNA is TGTGCCAGCAGTGCTTCAGCGGCCTATAATTCACCCCTCCACTTT. Protein product: CASSASAAYNSPLHF. The full variable domain, in which reference TRBV2 and TRBJ1-6 provide the parts outside the CDR3, is EPEVTQTPSHQVTQMGQEVILRCVPISNHLYFYWYRQILGQKVEFLVSFYNNEISEKSEIFDDQFSVERPDGSNFTLKIRSTKLEDSAMYFCASSASAAYNSPLHFGNGTRLTVT.

The chain carries TRBV5-1 and TRBJ2-3; unclear D gene. V was cut by 0 bases and J by 3 bases, with 5 bases left in between. In germline, CDR1 is SGHRS, CDR2 YFSETQ. This CDR3 spans 13 amino acids. CDR3 region: CASSLAPTDTQYF. The CDR3, as DNA: TGCGCCAGCAGCTTGGCTCCTACAGATACGCAGTATTTT.

The J gene is TRBJ2-3, the V gene TRBV10-3; maybe TRBD1 (5 bases). Per germline, CDR1 ENHRY and CDR2 SYGVKD. The CDR3 covers 12 residues. Trimming pared 5 bases from V and 4 bases from J, leaving 7 bases between. The CDR3 reads CAISTGSDTQYF. The CDR3 DNA reads TGTGCCATCAGTACAGGTTCAGATACGCAGTATTTT.

This chain connects TRBV19 to TRBJ2-3; 7 bases agree with TRBD2. V shed 7 bases, J shed 1 base, and the junction held 23 bases outside the gene matches. This CDR3 region has 20 residues. Germline loops: CDR1 LNHDA, CDR2 SQIVND (reference sequence). The CDR3 is CASTMGAGTYRRSGTDTQYF. The CDR3 coding sequence is TGTGCCAGTACTATGGGAGCGGGGACTTACCGTCGTAGTGGCACAGATACGCAGTATTTT.

The rearrangement joins TRBV15 to TRBJ1-5, with D hard to call. Germline V gene sequence: CDR1 LNHNV, CDR2 YYDKDF (reference sequence). The length of the CDR3 is 13 residues. Trimming pared 3 bases from V and 6 bases from J, leaving 9 bases between. The DNA for the CDR3 is TGTGCCACCAGCAGGGAGTTATCTCAGCCCCAGCATTTT. It specifies CATSRELSQPQHF.

J is TRBJ1-5 and V is TRBV6-5; D gene uncertain. CDR1 is MNHEY and CDR2 is SVGAGI in the germline V gene. V was clipped by 5 bases and J by 0 bases, with 5 bases between them. The CDR3 spans 13 residues. CDR3 loop: CASSPNSNQPQHF. The CDR3, as DNA: TGTGCCAGCAGTCCAAATAGCAATCAGCCCCAGCATTTT.

This clone was seen a single time. This chain links TRBV4-1 with TRBJ2-1; 10 bases line up with TRBD1. The CDR3 is 17 amino acids. V dropped 0 bases and J dropped 6; count of bases not matched to a gene: 8. CDR1 and CDR2 from the germline V gene are MGHRA and YSYEKL. Here the CDR3 reads CASSQDQGTGDGNEQFF. The CDR3, as DNA: TGCGCCAGCAGCCAAGATCAAGGGACAGGGGATGGCAATGAGCAGTTCTTC.

The rearrangement joins TRBV5-1 to TRBJ2-1; 15 positions match TRBD2. Looked up from germline, CDR1 is SGHRS and CDR2 is YFSETQ. This CDR3 is 15 amino acids long. The V and J ends lost 3 bases and 8 bases, in that order; junction bases with no gene match: 3. The CDR3 coding sequence is TGCGCCAGCAGCTGGACTAGCGGGGGGGCCGATGAGCAGTTCTTC. Translation gives CASSWTSGGADEQFF. The variable domain in full, with the rest retrieved from reference TRBV5-1 and TRBJ2-1, is KAGVTQTPRYLIKTRGQQVTLSCSPISGHRSVSWYQQTPGQGLQFLFEYFSETQRNKGNFPGRFSGRQFSNSRSEMNVSTLELGDSALYLCASSWTSGGADEQFFGPGTRLTVL.

This clone has more than one count but fewer than ten. This sample includes further DNA sequences coding for the same CDR3. The chain couples TRBV9 to TRBJ1-5, with D possibly matching TRBD1 (5 bases). The CDR3 contains 13 residues. Germline loops: CDR1 SGDLS, CDR2 YYNGEE. V lost 0 bases and J lost 7, with 8 bases in between. The CDR3 sequence is CASSVATGQPQHF. The DNA of the CDR3 is TGTGCCAGCAGCGTAGCCACAGGACAGCCCCAGCATTTT.

The rearrangement joins TRBV6-5 to TRBJ1-5; 7 positions match TRBD1. Germline V gene sequence: CDR1 MNHEY, CDR2 SVGAGI. CDR3 length equals 15 residues. Trimming cost V 6 bases and J 1 base; bases outside gene matches: 6. The CDR3: CASRQTGISNQPQHF. CDR3 nucleotides: TGTGCCAGCAGACAGACAGGGATAAGCAATCAGCCCCAGCATTTT.

This clone came up once. The chain employs TRBV28 and TRBJ2-5; a possible D gene is TRBD1 (6 bases). The CDR3 consists of 11 residues. V was clipped by 8 bases and J by 6 bases, with 10 bases between them. Germline V gene data show CDR1 as MDHEN and CDR2 as SYDVKM. The CDR3 loop is CASRDKKTQYF. CDR3 in DNA: TGTGCCAGCCGGGACAAAAAGACCCAGTACTTC. Looking up the rest from reference TRBV28 and TRBJ2-5 gives the full variable domain: DVKVTQSSRYLVKRTGEKVFLECVQDMDHENMFWYRQDPGLGLRLIYFSYDVKMKEKGDIPEGYSVSREKKERFSLILESASTNQTSMYLCASRDKKTQYFGPGTRLLVL.

The CDR3 loop reads CASSIRGITYGYTF. CDR3 nucleotides: TGTGCCAGTAGTATTAGGGGGATCACCTATGGCTACACCTTC. The chain employs TRBV19 and TRBJ1-2; a weak D match, TRBD1 (6 bases). CDR3 length equals 14 residues. Germline lookup yields CDR1 LNHDA and CDR2 SQIVND (reference sequence). Trimming removed 3 bases from V and 4 bases from J, with 12 bases in between.